This T cell receptor beta chain was found in a study of Graves' ophthalmopathy and Graves' hyperthyroidism. At the level of the study: Researchers obtained peripheral blood at initial diagnosis, before any treatment had begun. Points from the study as a whole: In separating ophthalmopathy from stable hyperthyroidism, a 13-signature model achieved around 85% sensitivity and about 80% specificity. Blood shared most expanded thyroid clonotypes above 0.001 frequency.

TCR beta CDR3 amplification used RNA transcripts. HTBI primers were used in a first-round RT-PCR, which preceded a second-round multiplex PCR. TCRdb re-analysed the multiplex PCR reads in MiXCR, keeping a single row per CDR3 protein. The table records about 13,000 distinct CDR3 sequences, roughly 50% of them present only once. It was on clinical symptoms, serum thyroxine, TRAb, thyroid ultrasound and orbital computed tomography that diagnosis relied. A word on this clonotype: Its antigen remains unidentified.

Germline V gene sequence: CDR1 DFQATT, CDR2 SNEGSKA (reference sequence). The CDR3 contains 16 residues. V dropped 6 bases and J dropped 4; count of bases not matched to a gene: 10. This TCR was recovered from a woman aged 25 to 45 with Graves' ophthalmopathy. The sample was peripheral blood. V is TRBV20-1 and J is TRBJ2-7; 15 bases match TRBD2. CDR3 sequence reads: CSAQGLAGGLSYEQYF. DNA of the CDR3: TGCAGTGCACAGGGACTAGCGGGGGGACTTTCGTACGAGCAGTACTTC.